This T cell receptor (beta chain) came from a study of T-cell reconstitution after alpha-beta-depleted transplantation in children. Study-level results: Surviving recipient T cells and thymic progenitors produced the high day-60 TCRbeta diversity seen in some patients. At around two months after transplant, the alpha-beta T cells were reportedly derived from several hundred expanded clones that came from non-depleted graft cells.

The CDR3 spans 15 residues. The germline V gene has CDR1 DFQATT and CDR2 SNEGSKA (reference sequence). V lost 0 bases to trimming and J lost 3 bases; unmatched junction nucleotides: 5. Preparing the TCRbeta library involved the use of unique molecular identifiers. TCRdb redid the calling of the PCR reads with MiXCR, one entry per CDR3 protein. The table includes roughly 100,000 distinct CDR3 sequences, under 7% detected once. This clonotype was recorded a few times. Its target is not known. The input for sequencing was PBMCs, mostly from graft donor cells, taken 60 days after TCRalphabeta/CD19-depleted stem cell transplant. The chain is built from TRBV20-1 and TRBJ1-2; 9 nucleotides align to TRBD1. This receptor was identified in a female patient aged 2 to 10 who had a stem cell transplant for Fanconi anemia, so the T cells may come from the graft donor. Here the CDR3 DNA reads TGCAGTGCTAGAGATCAGGACAGGGGTGACTATGGCTACACCTTC. It is translated as CSARDQDRGDYGYTF.